This TCR beta chain appears in the sequencing data of a study of beta chain features in type 1 diabetes. Study background: Age, gender, cell numbers and subset yield matched between patients and controls.

This clone has more than one count but fewer than ten. Its antigen is undetermined. Trimming took 4 bases from V and 6 from J; bases not matched to a gene: 11. This CDR3 has 15 amino acids. Germline values: CDR1 LNHDA, CDR2 SQIVND (reference sequence). What was sequenced were expressed TCRB transcripts, since all of the isolated RNA had been reverse transcribed. The protocol was immunoSEQ multiplex PCR, while the TCRdb copy is restricted to in-frame clones and leaves out a portion. The sample records roughly 370,000 clones, approximately 15% being singletons. Findings and limits, study-wide: For patients, the naive, central memory and Treg TCRB repertoires appeared more alike than for healthy donors. It was possible that PCR favored shorter templates, equally so in patients and controls. People with Type 1 diabetes carried modestly yet significantly shorter TCRB CDR3s in all four CD4+ subsets.

The rearrangement uses TRBV19 and TRBJ1-2; 7 bases line up with TRBD1. The source is a man aged 25-45 years in good health. Material for sequencing was naive CD4+ T cells from blood. The CDR3, as DNA: TGTGCCAGTAGTACCTCAGGGGGACAGCTTCATGGCTACACCTTC. This sequence encodes CASSTSGGQLHGYTF.